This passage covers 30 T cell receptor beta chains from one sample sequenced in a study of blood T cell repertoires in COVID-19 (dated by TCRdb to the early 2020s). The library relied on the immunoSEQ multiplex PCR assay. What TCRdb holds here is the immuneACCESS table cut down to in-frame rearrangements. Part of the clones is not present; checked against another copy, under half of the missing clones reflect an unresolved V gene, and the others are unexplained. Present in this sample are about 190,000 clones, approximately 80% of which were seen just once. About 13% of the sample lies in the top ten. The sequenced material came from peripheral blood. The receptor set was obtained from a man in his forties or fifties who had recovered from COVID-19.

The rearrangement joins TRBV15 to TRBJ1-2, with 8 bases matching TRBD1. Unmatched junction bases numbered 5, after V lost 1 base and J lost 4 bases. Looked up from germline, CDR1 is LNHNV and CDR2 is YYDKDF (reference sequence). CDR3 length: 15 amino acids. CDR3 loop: CATSRGGQGVYGYTF. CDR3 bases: TGTGCCACCAGCAGAGGTGGACAGGGCGTCTATGGCTACACCTTC.

DNA of the CDR3: TGTGCCAGCTCACCAAACATGGACAGATGGAGCACTGAAGCTTTCTTT. Its protein product is CASSPNMDRWSTEAFF. The chain has TRBV18 and TRBJ1-1; tentatively, D is TRBD1 (6 bases). The CDR3 is made up of 16 amino acids. The germline V and J ends were trimmed by 2 bases and 4 bases, with 17 bases remaining between them. Germline CDR1 and CDR2: KGHSH and LQKENI.

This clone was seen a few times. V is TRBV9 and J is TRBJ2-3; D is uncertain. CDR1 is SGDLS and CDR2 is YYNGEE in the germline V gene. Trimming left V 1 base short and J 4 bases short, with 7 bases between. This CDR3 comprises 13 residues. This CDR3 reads CASSVRPADTQYF. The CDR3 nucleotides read TGTGCCAGCAGCGTACGCCCGGCAGATACGCAGTATTTT.

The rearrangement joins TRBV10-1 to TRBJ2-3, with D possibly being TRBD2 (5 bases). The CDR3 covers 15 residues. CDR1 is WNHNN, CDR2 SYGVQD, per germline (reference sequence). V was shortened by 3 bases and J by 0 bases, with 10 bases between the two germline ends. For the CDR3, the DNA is TGCGCCAGCAGTGACTCGCTAGCCAGCACAGATACGCAGTATTTT. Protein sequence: CASSDSLASTDTQYF.

CDR3 DNA: TGTGCCAGCAGTCCGAATGACTATCAGCCCCAGCATTTT. It specifies CASSPNDYQPQHF. The J gene is TRBJ1-5, the V gene TRBV28; no firm D call. V gave up 5 bases and J gave up 5 bases, with 10 bases separating them. Germline V gene data show CDR1 as MDHEN and CDR2 as SYDVKM. The CDR3 is 13 amino acids.

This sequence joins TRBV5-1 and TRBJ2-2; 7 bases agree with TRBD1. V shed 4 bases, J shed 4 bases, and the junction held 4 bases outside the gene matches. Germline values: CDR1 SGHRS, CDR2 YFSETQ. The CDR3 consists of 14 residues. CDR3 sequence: CASSVDRPTGELFF. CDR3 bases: TGCGCCAGCAGCGTGGACAGGCCCACCGGGGAGCTGTTTTTT.

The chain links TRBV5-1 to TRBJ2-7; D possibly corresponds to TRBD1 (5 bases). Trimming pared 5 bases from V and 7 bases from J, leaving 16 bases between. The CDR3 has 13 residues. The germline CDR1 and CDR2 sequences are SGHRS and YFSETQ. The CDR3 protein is CASRVGRDREQYF. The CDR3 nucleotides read TGCGCCAGCAGGGTGGGCAGGGATCGGGAGCAGTACTTC.

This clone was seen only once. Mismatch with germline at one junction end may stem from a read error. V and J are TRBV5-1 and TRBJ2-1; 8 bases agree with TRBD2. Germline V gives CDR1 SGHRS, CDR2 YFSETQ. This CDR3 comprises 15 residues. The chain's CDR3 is CASRVRTSSDNEQFF. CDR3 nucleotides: TGCGCCAGCAGGGTAAGGACTAGCTCCGACAATGAGCAGTTCTTC.

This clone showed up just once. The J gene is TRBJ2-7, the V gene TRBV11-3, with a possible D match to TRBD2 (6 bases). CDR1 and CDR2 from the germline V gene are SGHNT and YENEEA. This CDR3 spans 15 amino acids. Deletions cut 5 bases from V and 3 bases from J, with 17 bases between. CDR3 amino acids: CASSPRGGAGYEQYF. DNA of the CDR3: TGTGCCAGCAGCCCCCGGGGAGGAGCAGGCTACGAGCAGTACTTC. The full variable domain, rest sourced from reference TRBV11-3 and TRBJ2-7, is EAGVVQSPRYKIIEKKQPVAFWCNPISGHNTLYWYLQNLGQGPELLIRYENEEAVDDSQLPKDRFSAERLKGVDSTLKIQPAELGDSAVYLCASSPRGGAGYEQYFGPGTRLTVT.

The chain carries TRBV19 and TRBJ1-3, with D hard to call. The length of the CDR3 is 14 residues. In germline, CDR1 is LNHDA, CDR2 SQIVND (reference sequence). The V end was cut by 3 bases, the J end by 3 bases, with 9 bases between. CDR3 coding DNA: TGTGCCAGTAGTATGAGGTCCAGTGGAAACACCATATATTTT. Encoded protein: CASSMRSSGNTIYF.

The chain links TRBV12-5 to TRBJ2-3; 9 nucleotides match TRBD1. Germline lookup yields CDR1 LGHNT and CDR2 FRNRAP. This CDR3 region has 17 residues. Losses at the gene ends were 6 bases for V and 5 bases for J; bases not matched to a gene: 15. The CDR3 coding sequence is TGTGCTAGTGGCCGCACCCCGGGACAGGGTTCGGGAGATACGCAGTATTTT. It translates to CASGRTPGQGSGDTQYF. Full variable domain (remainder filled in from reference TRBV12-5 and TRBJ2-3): DARVTQTPRHKVTEMGQEVTMRCQPILGHNTVFWYRQTMMQGLELLAYFRNRAPLDDSGMPKDRFSAEMPDATLATLKIQPSEPRDSAVYFCASGRTPGQGSGDTQYFGPGTRLTVL.

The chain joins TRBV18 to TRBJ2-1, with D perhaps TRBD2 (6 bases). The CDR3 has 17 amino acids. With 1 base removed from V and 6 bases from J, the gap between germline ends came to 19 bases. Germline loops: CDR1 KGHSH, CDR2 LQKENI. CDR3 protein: CASSPRGSGVFSNEQFF. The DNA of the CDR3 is TGTGCCAGCTCACCACGGGGTAGCGGTGTCTTTAGCAATGAGCAGTTCTTC.

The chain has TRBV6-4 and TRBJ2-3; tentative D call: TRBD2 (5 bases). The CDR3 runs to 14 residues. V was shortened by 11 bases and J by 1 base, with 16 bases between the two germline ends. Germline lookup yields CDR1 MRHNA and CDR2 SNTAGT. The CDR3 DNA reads TGTGCCTTCTACGGGGTCCTTCGCACAGATACGCAGTATTTT. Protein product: CAFYGVLRTDTQYF.

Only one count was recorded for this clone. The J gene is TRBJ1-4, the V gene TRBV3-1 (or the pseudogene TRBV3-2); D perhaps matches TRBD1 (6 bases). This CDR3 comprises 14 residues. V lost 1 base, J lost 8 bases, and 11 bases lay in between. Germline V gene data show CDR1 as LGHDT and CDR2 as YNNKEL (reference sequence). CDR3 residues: CASSQGQGSEKLFF. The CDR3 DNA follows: TGTGCCAGCAGCCAAGGGCAGGGGTCCGAAAAACTGTTTTTT.

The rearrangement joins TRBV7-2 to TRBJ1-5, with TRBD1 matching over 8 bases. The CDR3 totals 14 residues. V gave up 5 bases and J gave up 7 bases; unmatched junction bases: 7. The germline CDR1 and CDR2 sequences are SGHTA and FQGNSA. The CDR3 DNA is TGTGCCAGCAGCATCAGGGGGCAGGGCCAGCCCCAGCATTTT. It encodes CASSIRGQGQPQHF.

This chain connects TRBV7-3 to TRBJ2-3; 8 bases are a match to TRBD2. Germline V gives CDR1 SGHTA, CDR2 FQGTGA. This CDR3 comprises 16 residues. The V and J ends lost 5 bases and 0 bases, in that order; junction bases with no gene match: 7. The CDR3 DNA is TGTGCCAGCAGCCCCGTAGCGGGGCCAAGCACAGATACGCAGTATTTT. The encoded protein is CASSPVAGPSTDTQYF.

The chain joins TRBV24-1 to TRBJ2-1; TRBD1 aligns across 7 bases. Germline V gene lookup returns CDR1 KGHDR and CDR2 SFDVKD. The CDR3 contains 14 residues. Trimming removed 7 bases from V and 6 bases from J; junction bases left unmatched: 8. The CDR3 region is CATSRTGMGNEQFF. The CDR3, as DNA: TGTGCCACCAGCCGGACAGGAATGGGCAATGAGCAGTTCTTC.

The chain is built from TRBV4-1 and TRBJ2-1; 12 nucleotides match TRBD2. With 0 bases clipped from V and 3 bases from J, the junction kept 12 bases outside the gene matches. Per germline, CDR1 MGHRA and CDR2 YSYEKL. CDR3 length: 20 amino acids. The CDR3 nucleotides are TGCGCCAGCAGCCAAGATGCGGGACTAGCGGGCCCCGAAGGCTACAATGAGCAGTTCTTC. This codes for CASSQDAGLAGPEGYNEQFF.

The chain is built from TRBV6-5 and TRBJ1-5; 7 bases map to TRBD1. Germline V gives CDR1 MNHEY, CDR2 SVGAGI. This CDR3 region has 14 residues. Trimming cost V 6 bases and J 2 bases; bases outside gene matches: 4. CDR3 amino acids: CASSKQGRNQPQHF. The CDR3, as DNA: TGTGCCAGCAGCAAACAGGGGCGCAATCAGCCCCAGCATTTT.

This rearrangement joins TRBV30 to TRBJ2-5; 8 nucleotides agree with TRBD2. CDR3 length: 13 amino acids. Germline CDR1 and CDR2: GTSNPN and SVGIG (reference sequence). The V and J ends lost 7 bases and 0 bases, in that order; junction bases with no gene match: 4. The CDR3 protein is CASTSGNQETQYF. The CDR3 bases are TGTGCCTCCACTAGCGGTAACCAAGAGACCCAGTACTTC.

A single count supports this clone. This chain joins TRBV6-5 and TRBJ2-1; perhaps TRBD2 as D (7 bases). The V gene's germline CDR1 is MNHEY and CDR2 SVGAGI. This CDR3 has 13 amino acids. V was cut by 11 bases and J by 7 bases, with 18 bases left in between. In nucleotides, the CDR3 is TGTGCCTGCGGAAGGGGGGGGGCAAATGAGCAGTTCTTC. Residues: CACGRGGANEQFF.

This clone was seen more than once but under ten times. Here the CDR3 DNA reads TGTGCCAGCAGTCCCCTGGGCGAGGGGGCAATATATGGCTACACCTTC. This codes for CASSPLGEGAIYGYTF. The chain carries TRBV28 and TRBJ1-2, with 7 bases aligning to TRBD1. V lost 5 bases, J lost 5 bases, and 14 bases stayed unmatched. Looked up from germline, CDR1 is MDHEN and CDR2 is SYDVKM. CDR3 size: 16 residues.

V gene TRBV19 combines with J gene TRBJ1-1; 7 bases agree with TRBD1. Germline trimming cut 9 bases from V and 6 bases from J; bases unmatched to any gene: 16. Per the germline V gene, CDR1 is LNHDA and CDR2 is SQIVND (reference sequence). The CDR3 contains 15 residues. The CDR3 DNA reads TGTGCCAGCGTTGCCGTACCAGGGGGGTTCGCTGAAGCTTTCTTT. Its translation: CASVAVPGGFAEAFF.

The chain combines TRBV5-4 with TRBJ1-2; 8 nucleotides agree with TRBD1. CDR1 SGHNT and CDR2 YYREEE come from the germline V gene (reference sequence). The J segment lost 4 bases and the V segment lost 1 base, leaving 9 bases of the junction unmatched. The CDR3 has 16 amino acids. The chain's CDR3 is CASSLPQGAISYGYTF. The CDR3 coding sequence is TGTGCCAGCAGCTTGCCTCAGGGGGCCATCTCCTATGGCTACACCTTC.

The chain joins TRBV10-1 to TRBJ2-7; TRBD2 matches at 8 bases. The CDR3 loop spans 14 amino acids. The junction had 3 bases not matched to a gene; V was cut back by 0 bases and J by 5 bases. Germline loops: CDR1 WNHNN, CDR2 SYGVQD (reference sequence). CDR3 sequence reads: CASSESGLANEQYF. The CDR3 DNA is TGCGCCAGCAGTGAGTCCGGACTAGCCAACGAGCAGTACTTC.

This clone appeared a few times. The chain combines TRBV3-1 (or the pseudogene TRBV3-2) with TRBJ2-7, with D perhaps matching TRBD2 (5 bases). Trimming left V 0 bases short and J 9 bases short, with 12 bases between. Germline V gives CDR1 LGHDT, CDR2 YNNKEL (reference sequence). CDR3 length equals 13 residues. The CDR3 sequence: CASSQDRGPPQYF. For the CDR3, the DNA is TGTGCCAGCAGCCAAGATCGGGGTCCGCCGCAGTACTTC.

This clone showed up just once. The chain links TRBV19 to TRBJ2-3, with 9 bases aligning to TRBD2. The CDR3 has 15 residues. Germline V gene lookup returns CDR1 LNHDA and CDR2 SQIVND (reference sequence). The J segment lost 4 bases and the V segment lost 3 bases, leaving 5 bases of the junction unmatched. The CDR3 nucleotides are TGTGCCAGTAGTATGGCGGGAGGGATCCCAGATACGCAGTATTTT. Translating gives CASSMAGGIPDTQYF.

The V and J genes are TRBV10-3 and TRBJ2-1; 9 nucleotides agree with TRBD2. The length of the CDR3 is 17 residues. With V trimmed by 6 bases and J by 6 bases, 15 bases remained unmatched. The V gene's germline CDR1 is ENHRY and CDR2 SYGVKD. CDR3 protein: CAISGGDSGSGLNEQFF. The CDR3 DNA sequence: TGTGCCATCAGCGGTGGGGATAGCGGGAGTGGTCTCAATGAGCAGTTCTTC.

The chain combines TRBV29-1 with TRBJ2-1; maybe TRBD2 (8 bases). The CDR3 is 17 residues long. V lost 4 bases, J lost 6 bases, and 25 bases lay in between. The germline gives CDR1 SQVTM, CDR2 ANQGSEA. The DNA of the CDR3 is TGCAGCGTTGCTGGCGGTAGCGGGACAGTAAAGGGCAATGAGCAGTTCTTC. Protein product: CSVAGGSGTVKGNEQFF.

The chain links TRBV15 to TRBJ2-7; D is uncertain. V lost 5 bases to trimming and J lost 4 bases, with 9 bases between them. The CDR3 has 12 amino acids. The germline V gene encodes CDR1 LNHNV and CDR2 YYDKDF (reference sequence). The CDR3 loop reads CATSENYYEQYF. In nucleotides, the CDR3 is TGTGCCACCAGCGAGAACTATTACGAGCAGTACTTC.